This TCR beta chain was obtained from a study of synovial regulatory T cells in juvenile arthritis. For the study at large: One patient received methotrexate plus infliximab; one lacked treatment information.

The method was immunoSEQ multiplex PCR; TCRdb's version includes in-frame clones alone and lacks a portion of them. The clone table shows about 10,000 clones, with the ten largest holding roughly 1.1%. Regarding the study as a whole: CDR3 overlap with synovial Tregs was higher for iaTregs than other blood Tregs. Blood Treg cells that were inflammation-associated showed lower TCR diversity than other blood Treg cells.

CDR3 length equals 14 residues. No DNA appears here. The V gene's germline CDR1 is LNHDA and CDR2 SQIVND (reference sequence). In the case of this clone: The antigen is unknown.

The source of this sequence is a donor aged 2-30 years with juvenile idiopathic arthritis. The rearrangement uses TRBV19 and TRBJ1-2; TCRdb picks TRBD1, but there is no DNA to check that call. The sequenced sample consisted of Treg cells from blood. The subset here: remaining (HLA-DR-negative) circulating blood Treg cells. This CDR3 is CASSIQGTNYGYTF.